This TCR beta chain appears in the sequencing data of a study of regulatory T cells in long-lasting Graves disease. Construction of TCR beta libraries relied on iRepertoire HTBI primers and on Arm-PCR targeting CDR3 regions. TCRdb independently ran MiXCR on the multiplex PCR reads; one entry per CDR3 protein. The data show roughly 450,000 distinct CDR3 sequences, with about 22% seen just once and around 13% held by the top ten. Specified time point: persistent/refractory GD, antithyroid drugs over 5 years with positive TRAb. PBMC-extracted RNA yielded the TCR library. Roughly 10 milliliters of peripheral blood went into EDTA tubes. This clonotype has more than one count but fewer than ten. What it recognizes is unknown. The CDR3 contains 12 residues. Germline CDR1 reads GTSNPN; CDR2 reads SVGIG (reference sequence). Between the trimmed V and J ends, which lost 2 bases and 7 bases, there was a span of 11 bases.

Study-wide results and caveats: Whereas roughly 1,000 public clonotypes were shared by new patients, persistent patients shared more, at approximately 2,700. Rather than thyroid tissue, only peripheral blood underwent study.

This rearrangement joins TRBV30 to TRBJ1-2, with D hard to call. The TCR comes from a female donor with Graves disease. Material: peripheral blood mononuclear cells (PBMCs), obtained when the disease was refractory, from a patient treated with antithyroid drugs. The CDR3 sequence: CAWSTSRTGYTF. Written as DNA, the CDR3 is TGTGCCTGGAGTACGAGCAGGACTGGCTACACCTTC. The whole variable domain, remainder taken from reference TRBV30 and TRBJ1-2, is SQTIHQWPATLVQPVGSPLSLECTVEGTSNPNLYWYRQAAGRGLQLLFYSVGIGQISSEVPQNLSASRPQDRQFILSSKKLLLSDSGFYLCAWSTSRTGYTFGSGTRLTVV.